This T cell receptor beta chain was documented in a study of blood T cell repertoires in COVID-19. Overall study: The United States, Italy and Spain were the sources of the acute and convalescent COVID-19 samples. In each case, the material was cDNA or gDNA derived from T cells, B-cell-depleted T cells, or PBMCs.

Original data processing: The authors estimated nucleated cell counts from reference gene primer amplification. The repertoire was sequenced with immunoSEQ multiplex PCR; TCRdb's copy has only in-frame clones and lacks some. V, J and clone size are taken as reported in that table, and D and trimming were inferred from the DNA itself. The repertoire holds 430,000 or so clones, with around nine tenths as singletons. Seattle participants joined during active infection and were tracked over time. The CDR3 totals 15 residues. The junction had 9 bases not matched to a gene; V was cut back by 5 bases and J by 8 bases. Germline CDR1 is LGHDT and CDR2 is YNNKEL (reference sequence).

Sample: peripheral blood. This chain uses TRBV3-1 (or the pseudogene TRBV3-2) with TRBJ2-1; TRBD1 agrees at 10 bases. The sequence derives from a man between 18 and 35 years old with COVID-19, enrolled during active disease. Here the CDR3 reads CASSSPGTGVDEQFF. CDR3 in DNA: TGTGCCAGCAGCTCTCCCGGGACAGGGGTGGATGAGCAGTTCTTC.